This T cell receptor (beta chain) was observed in a study of blood T cells in healthy people across ages. The study's findings and limits: Estimated diversity across one million T cells was deemed an underestimate. Significant beta diversity loss was already apparent by age approximately 38, declining roughly linearly.

This clonotype was seen a few times. Its antigen remains unidentified. Per-sample PBMC isolation yielded at least 7 million cells. Sample-barcoded 5' priming and a J-beta primer mix drove a second PCR of about 7 to 12 cycles. A tag from a template-switch adaptor with 12 random nucleotides marked each cDNA molecule. TCRdb reprocessed the 5' RACE reads via MiXCR and lists one record per CDR3 protein. The sample holds some 1,500,000 distinct CDR3 sequences, approximately 39% seen once. Sequenced sample: blood. The clonotype was recovered from a young woman in good health.

CDR3 region: CASSLGLTGSSYNEQFF. The CDR3 DNA reads TGTGCCAGCAGCCTTGGTTTAACAGGGAGCTCCTACAATGAGCAGTTCTTC. This chain joins TRBV14 and TRBJ2-1, with D possibly matching TRBD1 (6 bases). CDR1 is SGHDN and CDR2 is FVKESK in the germline V gene. The ends were cut back, 4 bases at V and 0 bases at J, with 16 bases in the middle. The CDR3 length is 17 residues.